Described below is a single T cell receptor beta chain sequence and its context. The same CDR3 is also encoded by other DNA sequences in this sample. Per the study methods: From reference gene primer amplification, estimates of nucleated cell counts were derived. The table came from immunoSEQ multiplex PCR; TCRdb's copy has only in-frame clones and leaves some out. V and J calls and clone size come straight from that table; D and trimming were deduced from the DNA. The sample lists 300,000 to 350,000 clones, 80% to 90% occurring once. V dropped 0 bases and J dropped 7 bases, with 13 bases sitting between them. CDR1 and CDR2 from the germline V gene are GTSNPN and SVGIG (reference sequence). There are 14 residues in the CDR3. The sample originates from a study of blood T cell repertoires in COVID-19. Whole-study context: Sources were T cells, B-cell-depleted T cells, or PBMCs; the material itself was cDNA or gDNA.

Cohort 3 donors counted as recovered after two negative PCRs, clearance, or resolved symptoms. V gene TRBV30 combines with J gene TRBJ1-5; weak D call: TRBD1 (5 bases). What was sequenced was PBMCs or T cells enriched from blood (not recorded which). The source of this sequence is a man younger than 40 who had recovered from COVID-19. In nucleotides, the CDR3 is TGTGCCTGGAGTGTAGGCCAGGGCGGCCAGCCCCAGCATTTT. Translated, it gives CAWSVGQGGQPQHF.